This TCR beta chain was identified during a study of T cells in localized non-small cell lung cancer. On this clone itself: Its cognate antigen is unknown.

Data came from immunoSEQ multiplex PCR; TCRdb stores just in-frame clones and leaves some out. Of roughly 53,000 clones listed, roughly 83% were seen once; the top ten hold about 18%. Germline CDR1 GTSNPN, CDR2 SVGIG (reference sequence). V shed 1 base and J 6 bases; nucleotides not matched to a gene: 4. The CDR3 consists of 14 residues. General observations from the study: Among the tissues sampled, uninvolved adjacent lung had the highest T cell clonality, above tumor. Prolonged overall survival went with higher T cell density in the blood. There were a median roughly 60 of the top 100 tumor clones appearing in adjacent lung. Heterogeneity stays possible, as sequencing covered only one tumor region.

This sequence joins TRBV30 and TRBJ1-3; 9 bases align to TRBD1. The origin of this receptor is a man aged 40-75 years with stage III lung adenocarcinoma. The sequenced sample was peripheral blood mononuclear cells, obtained before any cancer treatment. CDR3 in DNA: TGTGCCTGGAGTGCGACAGGGGGTGAAAACACCATATATTTT. This codes for CAWSATGGENTIYF. Looking up the rest from reference TRBV30 and TRBJ1-3 gives the full variable domain: SQTIHQWPATLVQPVGSPLSLECTVEGTSNPNLYWYRQAAGRGLQLLFYSVGIGQISSEVPQNLSASRPQDRQFILSSKKLLLSDSGFYLCAWSATGGENTIYFGEGSWLTVV.